This is a list of T cell receptor beta chains from one sample in a study of blood T cells in healthy people across ages. TCRdb called the 5' RACE reads again in MiXCR, with one record for every CDR3 protein. The sample records over 1.5 million distinct CDR3 sequences, 49% being singletons. The source material was blood. These receptors originate from a woman in her thirties or forties in good health. The CDR3 runs from the conserved cysteine through the conserved F or W. A D gene is named only where the DNA matches it firmly. Size is stated for part of the rows, as once, few or many counts, or as a class when the clone is expanded.

>NA|TRBJ1-1|TRBV7-2|NA
TGTGCCAGCAGCTTTTGGCCAGATCGGTGGGAAGCTTTCTTT
CASSFWPDRWEAFF
>NA|TRBJ1-1|TRBV3-1|NA
TGTGCCAGCAGCCAAAGGGGCCCAATGAACACTGAAGCTTTCTTT
CASSQRGPMNTEAFF
>NA|TRBJ2-1|TRBV25-1|few
TGTGCCAGCAGTGAAGCGGGACGCCTATATGGGAATGAGCAGTTCTTC
CASSEAGRLYGNEQFF
>NA|TRBJ2-1|TRBV24-1|NA
TGTGCCACCAGTGATCCTACGGCCGGGACACGTTACAATGAGCAGTTCTTC
CATSDPTAGTRYNEQFF
>NA|TRBJ2-7|TRBV11-2|few
TGTGCCAGCAGCTTAGTTCTCCCCACGGGGGAGCAGTACTTC
CASSLVLPTGEQYF
>NA|TRBJ1-4|TRBV6-2/TRBV6-3|NA
TGTGCCAGCAGTTACCCGACAGCCGGGGGCGAAAAACTGTTTTTT
CASSYPTAGGEKLFF
>TRBD2|TRBJ2-1|TRBV13|NA
TGTGCCAGCAGCTTCCCAACTAGCGGGGGCGCTGAGCAGTTCTTC
CASSFPTSGGAEQFF
>TRBD1|TRBJ1-1|TRBV29-1|NA
TGCAGCGTGGCGGACAGGGAGTATACTGAAGCTTTCTTT
CSVADREYTEAFF
>NA|TRBJ2-7|TRBV28|NA
TGTGCCAGCAGTTCAACAGGGTCTAACTACGAGCAGTACTTC
CASSSTGSNYEQYF
>TRBD2|TRBJ2-1|TRBV20-1|NA
TGCAGTGCTAGGGGTCCGGGACTAGCGCCGAATGAGCAGTTCTTC
CSARGPGLAPNEQFF
>NA|TRBJ1-6|TRBV5-1|NA
TGCGCCAGCAGCTTGGTTGCGAGTAATTCACCCCTCCACTTT
CASSLVASNSPLHF
>NA|TRBJ2-7|TRBV7-9|NA
TGTGCCAGCAGCCGAGGTGGCGGAGCAGGGCTAAGCTCCTACGAGCAGTACTTC
CASSRGGGAGLSSYEQYF
>NA|TRBJ2-7|TRBV29-1|NA
TGCAGCGTCGTGGGGGGGCGCGGATACGAGCAGTACTTC
CSVVGGRGYEQYF